The 6 T cell receptor beta chains below were found in one sample sequenced in a study of blood T cell repertoires in COVID-19. Sequencing used immunoSEQ multiplex PCR; TCRdb keeps in-frame clones, though not all of them. This table holds under 350,000 clones, approximately 90% found once. Source material: peripheral blood. All receptors come from a man aged 40-49 years with acute or convalescent COVID-19.

The chain employs TRBV5-4 and TRBJ1-1; D is ambiguous. Germline CDR1 SGHNT, CDR2 YYREEE (reference sequence). Trimming stripped 4 bases from V and 0 bases from J, with 7 bases between. The CDR3 totals 13 residues. The CDR3 coding sequence is TGTGCCAGCAGCCCGGACTTGAACACTGAAGCTTTCTTT. Its translation: CASSPDLNTEAFF. The full variable domain, its missing parts supplied by reference TRBV5-4 and TRBJ1-1, is ETGVTQSPTHLIKTRGQQVTLRCSSQSGHNTVSWYQQALGQGPQFIFQYYREEENGRGNFPPRFSGLQFPNYSSELNVNALELDDSALYLCASSPDLNTEAFFGQGTRLTVV.

This rearrangement joins TRBV6-5 to TRBJ1-5; TRBD1 is a possible D gene (6 bases). Germline assignment: CDR1 MNHEY and CDR2 SVGAGI. The V gene lost 5 bases and the J gene lost 4 bases, with 12 bases spanning the gap. The CDR3 has 14 amino acids. CDR3 sequence: CASSQHRENQPQHF. The CDR3 nucleotides read TGTGCCAGCAGTCAACACAGGGAGAATCAGCCCCAGCATTTT.

The chain links TRBV2 to TRBJ1-1; 8 bases line up with TRBD1. With 8 bases clipped from V and 11 bases from J, the junction kept 10 bases outside the gene matches. CDR3 length: 12 amino acids. Germline assignment: CDR1 SNHLY and CDR2 FYNNEI. CDR3 sequence: CASRDRGWTAFF. The CDR3 DNA is TGTGCCAGCCGAGACAGGGGTTGGACGGCTTTCTTT.

The V gene is TRBV7-2, the J gene TRBJ2-3, with D unresolved. The CDR3 runs 16 residues. CDR1 and CDR2 (germline): SGHTA, FQGNSA. V gave up 3 bases and J gave up 1 base, with 14 bases separating them. Here the CDR3 DNA reads TGTGCCAGCAGCTTTATTAGTCCGTTTGGCACAGATACGCAGTATTTT. Translated: CASSFISPFGTDTQYF.

CDR3 in amino acids: CASSPGGPRVYGYTF. CDR3 nucleotides: TGTGCCAGTAGTCCAGGCGGACCGAGGGTCTATGGCTACACCTTC. The chain is built from TRBV19 and TRBJ1-2; D remains unclear. Trimming shortened V by 5 bases and J by 4 bases, and 17 bases separated the two germline ends. This CDR3 spans 15 amino acids. Per the germline V gene, CDR1 is LNHDA and CDR2 is SQIVND (reference sequence).

The chain recombines TRBV30 with TRBJ2-7; 9 nucleotides align to TRBD1. V dropped 5 bases and J dropped 9; count of bases not matched to a gene: 5. The length of the CDR3 is 11 residues. The germline gives CDR1 GTSNPN, CDR2 SVGIG (reference sequence). CDR3 loop: CAWGQGLGQYF. The CDR3 DNA is TGTGCCTGGGGACAGGGGCTGGGGCAGTACTTC.